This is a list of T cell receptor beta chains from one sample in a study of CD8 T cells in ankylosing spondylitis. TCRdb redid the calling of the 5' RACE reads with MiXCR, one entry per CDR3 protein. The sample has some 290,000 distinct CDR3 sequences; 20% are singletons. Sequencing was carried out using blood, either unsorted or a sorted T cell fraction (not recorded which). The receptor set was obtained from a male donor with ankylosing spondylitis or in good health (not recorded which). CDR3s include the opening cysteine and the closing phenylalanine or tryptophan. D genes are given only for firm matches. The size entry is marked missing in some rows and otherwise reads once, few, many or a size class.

TGTGCCAGCAGCCCCAAGACTAGCGGGGGGACAGATACGCAGTATTTT | CASSPKTSGGTDTQYF | few | TRBJ2-3 | 16 | TRBD2 | TRBV12-3/TRBV12-4
TGCGCCAGCAGCGTCGGACAGGTACCAGAGACCCAGTACTTC | CASSVGQVPETQYF | . | TRBJ2-5 | 14 | TRBD1 | TRBV5-1
TGCAGTGCTAGAGATCAGGGGAGATACAATCAGCCCCAGCATTTT | CSARDQGRYNQPQHF | many | TRBJ1-5 | 15 | . | TRBV20-1
TGTGCCAGCAGTGACTCCTGGGTGGACACTGAAGCTTTCTTT | CASSDSWVDTEAFF | once | TRBJ1-1 | 14 | . | TRBV6-4
TGCGCCAGCAGCCGAAGAGGGACTAGCGGGAGAGGCTCTGGGGCCAACGTCCTGACTTTC | CASSRRGTSGRGSGANVLTF | . | TRBJ2-6 | 20 | TRBD2 | TRBV5-1
TGTGCCAGCAGCCCCGAGGGACATATCACAGATACGCAGTATTTT | CASSPEGHITDTQYF | . | TRBJ2-3 | 15 | . | TRBV9
TGTGCCAGCTCACCAAGGGAGGGAGGGGAGTACACTGAAGCTTTCTTT | CASSPREGGEYTEAFF | . | TRBJ1-1 | 16 | . | TRBV18
TGTGCCAGCATCGGGACTAGCGGGAGGTTCGCAGATACGCAGTATTTT | CASIGTSGRFADTQYF | . | TRBJ2-3 | 16 | TRBD2 | TRBV28
TGTGCCAGCAGCCCCCCCGGGACAGGGGTTATGGGGGGACTTCCAACTAATGAAAAACTGTTTTTT | CASSPPGTGVMGGLPTNEKLFF | few | TRBJ1-4 | 22 | TRBD1 | TRBV3-1
TGTGCCAGCAGCTTAGGCGTTGGAAACACAGATACGCAGTATTTT | CASSLGVGNTDTQYF | few | TRBJ2-3 | 15 | . | TRBV7-6
TGTGCCAGCAGCGGACAGGGGGCGATTGACCAGTACTTC | CASSGQGAIDQYF | . | TRBJ2-5 | 13 | TRBD1 | TRBV9
TGTGCCAGCTCTACAGGGCAAAGGAGGTGGAATGAAAAACTGTTTTTT | CASSTGQRRWNEKLFF | . | TRBJ1-4 | 16 | . | TRBV6-1
TGTGCCAGCAGTGAAAGTAGGGGGAGCGTCGGGGAGCTGTTTTTT | CASSESRGSVGELFF | . | TRBJ2-2 | 15 | . | TRBV6-1
TGTGCCACCAGCAGACGGCCTAGCAATCAGCCCCAGCATTTT | CATSRRPSNQPQHF | . | TRBJ1-5 | 14 | . | TRBV15
TGCAGTGCTAGGGGACAGGGGGGCACTGAAGCTTTCTTT | CSARGQGGTEAFF | . | TRBJ1-1 | 13 | TRBD1 | TRBV20-1
TGTGCCAGCAGAGGATCGGGACAGGGCGCCTACAATGAGCAGTTCTTC | CASRGSGQGAYNEQFF | . | TRBJ2-1 | 16 | TRBD1 | TRBV25-1
TGTGCCAGCAGCTTATTTGCGGGGGGGCCCTATGAGCAGTTCTTC | CASSLFAGGPYEQFF | . | TRBJ2-1 | 15 | TRBD2 | TRBV7-8
TGTGCCAGCAGCGTAGGACACCTAAACACCGGGGAGCTGTTTTTT | CASSVGHLNTGELFF | . | TRBJ2-2 | 15 | . | TRBV6-1
TGTGCCATCAGTGACCCCGACAGGGTTAGCACAGATACGCAGTATTTT | CAISDPDRVSTDTQYF | many | TRBJ2-3 | 16 | TRBD1 | TRBV10-3
TGTGCCAGCAGCGGGGCGGGGAACCCAGATGAAAAACTGTTTTTT | CASSGAGNPDEKLFF | . | TRBJ1-4 | 15 | . | TRBV5-5
TGTGCCAGCAGCCAACCGACAGGGGGTAATGAGCAGTTCTTC | CASSQPTGGNEQFF | . | TRBJ2-1 | 14 | TRBD1 | TRBV3-1
TGTGCCAGCAGTTTAAGGATTCACTTAGAGACCCAGTACTTC | CASSLRIHLETQYF | . | TRBJ2-5 | 14 | . | TRBV12-3/TRBV12-4
TGTGCCAGCAGTTTGGTGGAGGCGGCCAAAAACATTCAGTACTTC | CASSLVEAAKNIQYF | . | TRBJ2-4 | 15 | . | TRBV12-3/TRBV12-4
TGTGCCAGCAGCGTAGGTCCGGTAGACCTCATTAATGAAAAACTGTTTTTT | CASSVGPVDLINEKLFF | . | TRBJ1-4 | 17 | . | TRBV9
TGCAGTGCTGGAACCGGGACTAGCGCGGAGACCCAGTACTTC | CSAGTGTSAETQYF | . | TRBJ2-5 | 14 | TRBD2 | TRBV20-1
TGTGCCAGCACCACTGGGGCCGACAGCTTAGATACGCAGTATTTT | CASTTGADSLDTQYF | . | TRBJ2-3 | 15 | . | TRBV28
TGTGCCATCAGTGAGGAGGGGGCGGTGAAGACCCAGTACTTC | CAISEEGAVKTQYF | few | TRBJ2-5 | 14 | TRBD1 | TRBV10-3
TGTGCCAGCAGGGAGAATGCCGGGGAGCTGTTTTTT | CASRENAGELFF | few | TRBJ2-2 | 12 | . | TRBV2
TGCAGCGTCCACAGGGGGGGCACTGAAGCTTTCTTT | CSVHRGGTEAFF | many | TRBJ1-1 | 12 | TRBD1 | TRBV29-1
TGTGCCAGCAGTTTAGTGGTCAACGGGGAGCTGTTTTTT | CASSLVVNGELFF | many | TRBJ2-2 | 13 | . | TRBV12-3/TRBV12-4
TGTGCCAGCAGCCAACGCCTTGGGCTAGCGGGAGTTGTAGAGCAGTTCTTC | CASSQRLGLAGVVEQFF | few | TRBJ2-1 | 17 | TRBD2 | TRBV4-2
TGTGCCAGCAGCCCGGGGACTAGCGGGAGGAGAGAGACCCAGTACTTC | CASSPGTSGRRETQYF | few | TRBJ2-5 | 16 | TRBD2 | TRBV11-2
TGTGCCAGCAAAGGGGGCTTGAACACCGGGGAGCTGTTTTTT | CASKGGLNTGELFF | . | TRBJ2-2 | 14 | TRBD1 | TRBV27
TGTGCCGTCCAGGACAGGGGGCATGTAGATACGCAGTATTTT | CAVQDRGHVDTQYF | . | TRBJ2-3 | 14 | TRBD1 | TRBV7-6
TGCAGTGCCAGCCGCGGTGAGCAGTTCTTC | CSASRGEQFF | . | TRBJ2-1 | 10 | . | TRBV20-1
TGCAGCTTAAGGACTAGCGGGAGGGAGACCCAGTACTTC | CSLRTSGRETQYF | few | TRBJ2-5 | 13 | TRBD2 | TRBV29-1
TGTGCCACCAGCAGAACAGCCGGGACACACCAAGAGACCCAGTACTTC | CATSRTAGTHQETQYF | few | TRBJ2-5 | 16 | . | TRBV15
TGTGCCAGCAGCGCCCCCGGACAGGGCAAAGGCGATGAGCAGTTCTTC | CASSAPGQGKGDEQFF | few | TRBJ2-1 | 16 | TRBD1 | TRBV7-3
TGTGCCAGCAGCCTGGGACAGGGACGTGGCTACACCTTC | CASSLGQGRGYTF | . | TRBJ1-2 | 13 | TRBD1 | TRBV7-8
TGTGCCAGCAGGGCGGGAGCTGAGCAGTTCTTC | CASRAGAEQFF | few | TRBJ2-1 | 11 | TRBD2 | TRBV12-3/TRBV12-4
TGTGCCAGCAGCGTGGGACTAGCGGGAGTCGGGGAGACCCAGTACTTC | CASSVGLAGVGETQYF | few | TRBJ2-5 | 16 | TRBD2 | TRBV9
TGCGCCAGCAGGCTAGGGGCTAATGAGCAGTTCTTC | CASRLGANEQFF | . | TRBJ2-1 | 12 | . | TRBV5-1
TGTGCCAGCAGGACCAGGGACAGGGTGGCTAACTATGGCTACACCTTC | CASRTRDRVANYGYTF | . | TRBJ1-2 | 16 | TRBD1 | TRBV19
TGTGCCAGCAGTTACCAACGGGGTTTCGGAATATCACCCCTCCACTTT | CASSYQRGFGISPLHF | . | TRBJ1-6 | 16 | . | TRBV28
TGTGCCAGCAGCCCCCCCGGCTCTGGAAACACCATATATTTT | CASSPPGSGNTIYF | . | TRBJ1-3 | 14 | . | TRBV28
TGTGCCAGCAACAAAAGCGGGTATCCGGAGACCCAGTACTTC | CASNKSGYPETQYF | many | TRBJ2-5 | 14 | . | TRBV28
TGCAGTGCTAGAGAGGGCAGTCGATCCGGGGAGCTGTTTTTT | CSAREGSRSGELFF | few | TRBJ2-2 | 14 | . | TRBV20-1
TGTGCCAGCAGTGGGGTCACAGGGACAAACAATGAGCAGTTCTTC | CASSGVTGTNNEQFF | . | TRBJ2-1 | 15 | . | TRBV2
TGCAGTGCTAGAGTCCGAGGCCGGGGGGCTGGACCAGATACGCAGTATTTT | CSARVRGRGAGPDTQYF | many | TRBJ2-3 | 17 | . | TRBV20-1
TGTGCCAGCAGTGGTGGCCTAGTAGATACGCAGTATTTT | CASSGGLVDTQYF | . | TRBJ2-3 | 13 | . | TRBV11-1
TGCAGTGCTAGACTATCGACTCCCCTTGGTGAGCAGTTCTTC | CSARLSTPLGEQFF | few | TRBJ2-1 | 14 | . | TRBV20-1
TGTGCCAGCAGTTTTCTAACTAGCGGGACGTCCCATCGTGATACGCAGTATTTT | CASSFLTSGTSHRDTQYF | few | TRBJ2-3 | 18 | TRBD2 | TRBV12-3/TRBV12-4